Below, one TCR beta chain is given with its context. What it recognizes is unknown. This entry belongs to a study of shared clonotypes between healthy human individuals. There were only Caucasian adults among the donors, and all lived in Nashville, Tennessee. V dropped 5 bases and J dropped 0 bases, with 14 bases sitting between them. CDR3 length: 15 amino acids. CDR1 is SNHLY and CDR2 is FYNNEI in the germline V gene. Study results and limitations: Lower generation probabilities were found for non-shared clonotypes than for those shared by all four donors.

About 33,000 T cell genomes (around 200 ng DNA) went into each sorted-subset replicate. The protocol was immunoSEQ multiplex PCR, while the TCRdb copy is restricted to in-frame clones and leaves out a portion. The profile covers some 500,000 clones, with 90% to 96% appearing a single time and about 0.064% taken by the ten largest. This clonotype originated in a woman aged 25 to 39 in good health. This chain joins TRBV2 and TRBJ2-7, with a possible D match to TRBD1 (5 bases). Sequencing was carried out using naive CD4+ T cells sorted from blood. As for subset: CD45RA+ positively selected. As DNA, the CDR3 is TGTGCCAGCAGTCCCGGCAGGGCGGTCTCCTACGAGCAGTACTTC. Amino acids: CASSPGRAVSYEQYF.